Each of the 32 T cell receptor beta chains below was sequenced from the same sample in a study of cytomegalovirus exposure and HLA in healthy donors. The PCR had 60 Vbeta and 13 Jbeta primers. Assay: immunoSEQ multiplex PCR; the TCRdb copy retains only in-frame clones and omits some. The specimen's table records roughly 80,000 clones. The source material was PBMCs. The source of these receptors is a woman aged 25 to 39 in good health and CMV-seronegative.

The gene calls are TRBV7-2 and TRBJ2-7; 13 nucleotides align to TRBD2. Per the germline V gene, CDR1 is SGHTA and CDR2 is FQGNSA. CDR3 length: 15 amino acids. J was trimmed by 0 bases and V by 5 bases; bases with no gene match: 1. DNA for the CDR3: TGTGCCAGCAGCCGGACTAGCGGGAGCTCCTACGAGCAGTACTTC. Protein product: CASSRTSGSSYEQYF. Based on the CDR3 plus reference TRBV7-2 and TRBJ2-7, the full variable domain is GAGVSQSPSNKVTEKGKDVELRCDPISGHTALYWYRQSLGQGLEFLIYFQGNSAPDKSGLPSDRFSAERTGGSVSTLTIQRTQQEDSAVYLCASSRTSGSSYEQYFGPGTRLTVT.

The J gene is TRBJ2-7, the V gene TRBV29-1, with D tentatively TRBD2 (5 bases). V shed 3 bases and J shed 1 base, with 7 bases lying between them. This CDR3 spans 12 amino acids. Germline V gene sequence: CDR1 SQVTM, CDR2 ANQGSEA. CDR3 amino acids: CSVEDSSYEQYF. CDR3 in DNA: TGCAGCGTTGAGGACTCGTCCTACGAGCAGTACTTC.

The chain employs TRBV2 and TRBJ1-4, with TRBD1 as a possible D gene (6 bases). Per germline, CDR1 SNHLY and CDR2 FYNNEI. With 6 bases removed from V and 1 base from J, the gap between germline ends came to 9 bases. The CDR3 has 14 residues. CDR3 sequence reads: CASSPRGTNEKLFF. The DNA of the CDR3 is TGTGCCAGCAGCCCCAGGGGAACTAATGAAAAACTGTTTTTT.

This chain joins TRBV30 and TRBJ2-7; D unresolved. V was shortened by 7 bases and J by 2 bases, with 12 bases between the two germline ends. The CDR3 totals 12 residues. CDR1 and CDR2 (germline): GTSNPN, SVGIG (reference sequence). The DNA for the CDR3 is TGTGCCTTCTCCTCTCAGGCCTACGAGCAGTACTTC. Residues: CAFSSQAYEQYF.

CDR3 DNA sequence: TGTGCCAGCGTTGAGGAGACAGGGACCAAAGAGCAGTACTTC. Protein product: CASVEETGTKEQYF. The V call is TRBV2, the J call TRBJ2-7; 7 nucleotides line up with TRBD1. CDR1 is SNHLY and CDR2 is FYNNEI in the germline V gene. CDR3 length equals 14 residues. J gave up 7 bases and V 8 bases, and 14 bases lay outside the gene matches. Together with reference TRBV2 and TRBJ2-7, the CDR3 gives the full variable domain: EPEVTQTPSHQVTQMGQEVILRCVPISNHLYFYWYRQILGQKVEFLVSFYNNEISEKSEIFDDQFSVERPDGSNFTLKIRSTKLEDSAMYFCASVEETGTKEQYFGPGTRLTVT.

The chain combines TRBV18 with TRBJ2-3, with D possibly being TRBD2 (6 bases). The CDR3 length is 15 residues. Trimming removed 0 bases at V and 4 bases at J, with 11 bases between. Germline V gene sequence: CDR1 KGHSH, CDR2 LQKENI. The CDR3 loop is CASSPPKVAADTQYF. The CDR3 bases are TGTGCCAGCTCACCACCGAAGGTAGCGGCAGATACGCAGTATTTT.

The chain has TRBV19 and TRBJ2-1, with 9 bases identical to TRBD1. The CDR3 totals 17 residues. Trimming took 9 bases from V and 5 from J; bases not matched to a gene: 17. Germline assignment: CDR1 LNHDA and CDR2 SQIVND (reference sequence). In nucleotides, the CDR3 is TGTGCCAGCGCGGGACAGGGTCACGGAGTAACCCACAATGAGCAGTTCTTC. Protein: CASAGQGHGVTHNEQFF.

The chain has TRBV6-1 and TRBJ1-2; D not resolved. The CDR3 covers 15 residues. The V end lost 3 bases, the J end lost 0 bases, and 11 bases lay between the germline ends. Germline values: CDR1 MNHNS, CDR2 SASEGT. CDR3: CASSDPRRTNYGYTF. CDR3 nucleotide sequence: TGTGCCAGCAGTGACCCCCGGAGAACTAACTATGGCTACACCTTC.

This chain links TRBV7-6 with TRBJ2-1, with D possibly TRBD2 on 5 matching bases. This CDR3 has 14 amino acids. Looked up from germline, CDR1 is SGHVS and CDR2 is FNYEAQ. V lost 0 bases and J lost 5, with 8 bases in between. CDR3 loop: CASSLAGADNEQFF. As DNA, the CDR3 is TGTGCCAGCAGCTTAGCGGGAGCCGACAATGAGCAGTTCTTC.

The chain employs TRBV5-6 and TRBJ1-1; 7 bases are a match to TRBD1. CDR3 length: 14 amino acids. Germline V gene lookup returns CDR1 SGHDT and CDR2 YYEEEE. Losses at the gene ends were 4 bases for V and 7 bases for J; bases not matched to a gene: 10. The DNA of the CDR3 is TGTGCCAGCAGCGGGGATACAGGGGAGAGTGAAGCTTTCTTT. This codes for CASSGDTGESEAFF. Variable domain in full (rest from reference TRBV5-6 and TRBJ1-1): DAGVTQSPTHLIKTRGQQVTLRCSPKSGHDTVSWYQQALGQGPQFIFQYYEEEERQRGNFPDRFSGHQFPNYSSELNVNALLLGDSALYLCASSGDTGESEAFFGQGTRLTVV.

Here the CDR3 reads CASSFNAGGYTGELFF. The DNA of the CDR3 is TGTGCCAGCAGTTTTAATGCGGGGGGGTACACCGGGGAGCTGTTTTTT. The rearrangement uses TRBV28 and TRBJ2-2, with 9 bases lining up with TRBD2. Germline V gene lookup returns CDR1 MDHEN and CDR2 SYDVKM. CDR3 length: 16 amino acids. V shed 3 bases and J 3 bases; nucleotides not matched to a gene: 5.

The chain is built from TRBV29-1 and TRBJ1-1; TRBD1 is a possible D gene (5 bases). The CDR3 is made up of 12 amino acids. The germline gives CDR1 SQVTM, CDR2 ANQGSEA. V dropped 0 bases and J dropped 6 bases, with 8 bases sitting between them. The CDR3 nucleotides read TGCAGCGTTGAAGATGGGACTTCTGAAGCTTTCTTT. Translation: CSVEDGTSEAFF.

The V call is TRBV4-2, the J call TRBJ1-1, with D perhaps TRBD1 (6 bases). Germline V gene lookup returns CDR1 LGHNA and CDR2 YNFKEQ. V lost 1 base and J lost 5, with 14 bases in between. CDR3 length equals 15 residues. In DNA, the CDR3 is TGTGCCAGCAGCCAAGGTAGACAGGTTGATACTGAAGCTTTCTTT. Encoded protein: CASSQGRQVDTEAFF.

The chain uses TRBV18 and TRBJ2-7; 7 bases are shared with TRBD2. CDR1 KGHSH and CDR2 LQKENI come from the germline V gene. CDR3 size: 14 residues. J lost 5 bases, V lost 3 bases, and 7 bases had no gene match. The DNA of the CDR3 is TGTGCCAGCTCACCGTCGCGGGAGAGGAACGAGCAGTACTTC. Its protein is CASSPSRERNEQYF.

The rearrangement uses TRBV18 and TRBJ2-7; TRBD1 matches at 8 bases. The germline CDR1 and CDR2 sequences are KGHSH and LQKENI. With V trimmed by 6 bases and J by 0 bases, 10 bases remained unmatched. The CDR3 is 16 amino acids. The DNA for the CDR3 is TGTGCCAGCTCCCATGGACAGGGTGGGATCTCCTACGAGCAGTACTTC. Translation: CASSHGQGGISYEQYF.

DNA for the CDR3: TGTGCCAGCACCCCTAAGGACAGTCCGTACGAGCAGTACTTC. Its translation: CASTPKDSPYEQYF. The J gene is TRBJ2-7, the V gene TRBV7-9; the D gene is possibly TRBD1 (6 bases). Trimming removed 7 bases from V and 4 bases from J, with 17 bases in between. This CDR3 spans 14 amino acids. Germline values: CDR1 SEHNR, CDR2 FQNEAQ (reference sequence).

The genes are TRBV6-1 and TRBJ1-5; tentative D call: TRBD1 (6 bases). The V gene's germline CDR1 is MNHNS and CDR2 SASEGT. V gave up 1 base and J gave up 11 bases, with 21 bases separating them. The CDR3 is 16 residues long. The CDR3 nucleotides read TGTGCCAGCAGTGAAGGTAACAGGGATGGGGTTAGGACCCAGCATTTT. Residues: CASSEGNRDGVRTQHF.

This rearrangement joins TRBV6-1 to TRBJ1-2, with D hard to call. V was shortened by 6 bases and J by 4 bases, with 15 bases between the two germline ends. This CDR3 spans 14 amino acids. The V gene's germline CDR1 is MNHNS and CDR2 SASEGT. The CDR3 coding sequence is TGTGCCAGCAGCCAAAGGTTTACGGGCTATGGCTACACCTTC. Protein sequence: CASSQRFTGYGYTF.

The V gene is TRBV6-1, the J gene TRBJ1-1; no definite D call. In germline, CDR1 is MNHNS, CDR2 SASEGT. Trimming took off 5 bases at V and 4 bases at J, with 14 bases between the two ends. CDR3 length: 14 residues. The DNA of the CDR3 is TGTGCCAGCAGTTTGAGACACCAAGGCACTGAAGCTTTCTTT. This codes for CASSLRHQGTEAFF.

A word on this clone: One end of the junction is discordant with germline, which a read error may explain. This chain links TRBV6-1 with TRBJ2-1, with a weak D call TRBD2 (5 bases). The germline gives CDR1 MNHNS, CDR2 SASEGT. The length of the CDR3 is 15 residues. CDR3: CASSEAGSSDNEQFF. CDR3 coding DNA: TGTGCCAGCAGTGAAGCGGGGAGCTCCGACAATGAGCAGTTCTTC.

The chain employs TRBV18 and TRBJ1-2, with a tentative D call TRBD1 (5 bases). There are 13 residues in the CDR3. Germline V lookup: CDR1 KGHSH, CDR2 LQKENI. The V gene lost 3 bases and the J gene lost 4 bases, with 9 bases spanning the gap. In DNA, the CDR3 is TGTGCCAGCTCACCGGACACCTTCTATGGCTACACCTTC. Protein: CASSPDTFYGYTF.

J is TRBJ2-7 and V is TRBV5-5; 7 positions match TRBD1. This CDR3 region has 16 residues. The germline V gene encodes CDR1 SGHKS and CDR2 YYEKEE (reference sequence). The J segment lost 4 bases and the V segment lost 5 bases, leaving 15 bases of the junction unmatched. CDR3 amino acids: CASSPRAQGNSYEQYF. For the CDR3, the DNA is TGTGCCAGCAGTCCACGCGCACAGGGGAATTCTTACGAGCAGTACTTC.

This chain joins TRBV30 and TRBJ1-5; no reliable D call. CDR1 and CDR2 from the germline V gene are GTSNPN and SVGIG (reference sequence). This CDR3 contains 13 residues. V lost 1 base, J lost 4 bases, and 8 bases lay in between. The CDR3 coding sequence is TGTGCCTGGAGTGATAACAGTAATCAGCCCCAGCATTTT. Translated: CAWSDNSNQPQHF.

V gene TRBV30 combines with J gene TRBJ1-1; 7 bases are a match to TRBD1. V dropped 0 bases and J dropped 2; count of bases not matched to a gene: 6. This CDR3 is 15 amino acids long. Germline values: CDR1 GTSNPN, CDR2 SVGIG (reference sequence). The CDR3 region is CAWSVWQGGNTEAFF. In DNA, the CDR3 is TGTGCCTGGAGTGTATGGCAGGGGGGTAACACTGAAGCTTTCTTT.

The CDR3 DNA reads as TGTGCCAGCAGTGCACAGAGTTCCCGTAATCAGCCCCAGCATTTT. This sequence encodes CASSAQSSRNQPQHF. J is TRBJ1-5 and V is TRBV2; unclear D gene. Looked up from germline, CDR1 is SNHLY and CDR2 is FYNNEI. Trimming took 4 bases from V and 4 from J, leaving 14 bases between them. The CDR3 consists of 15 residues. Using reference TRBV2 and TRBJ1-5 for the parts outside the CDR3, the full variable domain is EPEVTQTPSHQVTQMGQEVILRCVPISNHLYFYWYRQILGQKVEFLVSFYNNEISEKSEIFDDQFSVERPDGSNFTLKIRSTKLEDSAMYFCASSAQSSRNQPQHFGDGTRLSIL.

This chain uses TRBV29-1 with TRBJ1-1; TRBD1 aligns across 7 bases. CDR1 SQVTM and CDR2 ANQGSEA come from the germline V gene. The length of the CDR3 is 12 residues. The junction had 5 bases not matched to a gene; V was cut back by 3 bases and J by 7 bases. For the CDR3, the DNA is TGCAGCGTTGAGTGGCAGGGGGTTGAAGCTTTCTTT. It encodes CSVEWQGVEAFF.

The chain employs TRBV6-1 and TRBJ1-1; TRBD1 might be the D (6 bases). CDR3 length: 13 amino acids. Trimming stripped 9 bases from V and 0 bases from J, with 11 bases between. The germline gives CDR1 MNHNS, CDR2 SASEGT. This chain's CDR3 is CASGQKMNTEAFF. In DNA, the CDR3 is TGTGCCAGTGGACAGAAAATGAACACTGAAGCTTTCTTT.

The J gene is TRBJ2-1, the V gene TRBV14, with 10 bases identical to TRBD2. The CDR3 length is 16 residues. The trim removed 1 base at V and 2 bases at J, leaving 2 bases unmatched. Germline V CDR1 and CDR2: SGHDN, FVKESK. The DNA for the CDR3 is TGTGCCAGCAGCCAAGCACTAGCGGGGCCCTACAATGAGCAGTTCTTC. This translates into CASSQALAGPYNEQFF.

The CDR3 is CASSASEVETQYF. The CDR3 DNA is TGTGCCAGCAGTGCGAGCGAGGTGGAGACCCAGTACTTC. This chain uses TRBV6-1 with TRBJ2-5, with D hard to call. The CDR3 is 13 residues long. V was cut by 4 bases and J by 5 bases, with 11 bases left in between. Germline assignment: CDR1 MNHNS and CDR2 SASEGT.

V and J are TRBV30 and TRBJ1-2; D is uncertain. The V gene's germline CDR1 is GTSNPN and CDR2 SVGIG (reference sequence). The CDR3 has 14 amino acids. Trimming took off 2 bases at V and 5 bases at J, with 15 bases between the two ends. CDR3 bases: TGTGCCTGGAGTCACGCCACTGGGCATTATGGCTACACCTTC. It specifies CAWSHATGHYGYTF.

V is TRBV28 and J is TRBJ2-7; 8 nucleotides agree with TRBD2. This CDR3 has 17 residues. CDR1 and CDR2 from the germline V gene are MDHEN and SYDVKM. V shed 3 bases, J shed 1 base, and the junction held 11 bases outside the gene matches. The CDR3 bases are TGTGCCAGCAGTTTCCCTTGGAGCGGGAGCGATTCCTACGAGCAGTACTTC. This gives the protein CASSFPWSGSDSYEQYF.

The J gene is TRBJ1-1, the V gene TRBV19; D unresolved. The CDR3 runs 11 residues. Germline loops: CDR1 LNHDA, CDR2 SQIVND (reference sequence). V lost 5 bases to trimming and J lost 5 bases, with 6 bases between them. The CDR3, as DNA: TGTGCCAGTAGTGGCGGGACTGAAGCTTTCTTT. Its protein product is CASSGGTEAFF.